The TCR beta chain described here comes from a study of blood T cell repertoires in COVID-19. Study background: Specimens from acute and convalescent COVID-19 originated in the United States, Italy and Spain. T cells, B-cell-depleted T cells, or PBMCs provided the cDNA or gDNA that served as material.

Remarks on this clone: The same CDR3 can be traced to other DNA sequences in this sample.

The V and J ends lost 1 base and 2 bases, in that order; junction bases with no gene match: 1. This CDR3 comprises 14 residues. Germline lookup yields CDR1 KGHSH and CDR2 LQKENI. The repertoire was sequenced with immunoSEQ multiplex PCR; TCRdb's copy has only in-frame clones and lacks some. The sample has 120,000 or so clones, about 80% seen once. Sequenced input: peripheral blood. The rearrangement uses TRBV18 and TRBJ1-2; TRBD1 agrees at 7 bases. The clonotype was recovered from a woman at least 80 years old with active or convalescent COVID-19. CDR3: CASSPLGQNYGYTF. The CDR3 nucleotides read TGTGCCAGCTCACCACTGGGACAGAACTATGGCTACACCTTC.